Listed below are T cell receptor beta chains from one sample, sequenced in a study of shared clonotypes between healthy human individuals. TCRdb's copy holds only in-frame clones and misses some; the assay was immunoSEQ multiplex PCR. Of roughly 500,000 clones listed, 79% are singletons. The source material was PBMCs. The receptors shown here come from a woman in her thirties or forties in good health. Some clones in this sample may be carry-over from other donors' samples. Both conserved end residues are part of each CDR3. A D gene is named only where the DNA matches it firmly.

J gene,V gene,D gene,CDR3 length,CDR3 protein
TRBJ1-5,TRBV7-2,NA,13,CASSSRVGQPQHF
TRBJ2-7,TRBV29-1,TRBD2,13,CSVGTSGSLEQYF
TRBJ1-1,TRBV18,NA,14,CASSPEGSRTEAFF
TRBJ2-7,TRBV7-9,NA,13,CASSFFGGEGQYF
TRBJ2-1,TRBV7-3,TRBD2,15,CASSLVAGGPNEQFF
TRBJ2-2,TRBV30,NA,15,CAFEQGPANTGELFF
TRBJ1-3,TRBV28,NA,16,CASTPAIGTPGNTIYF
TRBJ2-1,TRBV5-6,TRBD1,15,CASSASGTGYNEQFF
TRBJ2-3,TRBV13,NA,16,CASSLLQRTSTDTQYF
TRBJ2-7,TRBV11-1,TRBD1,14,CASSLGQGVNEQYF
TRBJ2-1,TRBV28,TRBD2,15,CASSVRLAGYNEQFF
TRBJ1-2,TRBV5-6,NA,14,CASSLGQANYGYTF
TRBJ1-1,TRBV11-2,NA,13,CASRLAGNTEAFF
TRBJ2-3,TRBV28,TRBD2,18,CASSRSRGLAGLADTQYF
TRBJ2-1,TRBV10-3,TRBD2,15,CAISEYGGRADEQFF
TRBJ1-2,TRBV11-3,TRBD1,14,CASSLTGQGDGYTF
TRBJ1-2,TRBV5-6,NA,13,CASSPRRREGYTF
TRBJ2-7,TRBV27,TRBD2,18,CASSPPLGLAGLSYEQYF
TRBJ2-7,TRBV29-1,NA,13,CSVEAQGTGKQYF
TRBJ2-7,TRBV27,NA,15,CASSLDSGLGYEQYF
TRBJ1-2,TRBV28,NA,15,CASSFPGVINYGYTF
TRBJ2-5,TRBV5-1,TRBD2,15,CATSSWTSGKETQYF
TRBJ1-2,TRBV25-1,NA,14,CASSEWEVDYGYTF
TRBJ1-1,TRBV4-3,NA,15,CASSQAAAANTEAFF
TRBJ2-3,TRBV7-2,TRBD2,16,CASSGGLAGGSDTQYF
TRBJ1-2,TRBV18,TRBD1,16,CASSPGAGGAVFRYTF